This T cell receptor beta chain stems from a study of blood T cell repertoires in COVID-19. This CDR3 has 14 amino acids. The germline V gene has CDR1 SGHRS and CDR2 YFSETQ. With 0 bases clipped from V and 9 bases from J, the junction kept 8 bases outside the gene matches. TCRdb's table, derived via immunoSEQ multiplex PCR, lists solely in-frame clones and lacks some. The table has fewer than 250,000 clones, around nine tenths seen once. The chain combines TRBV5-1 with TRBJ1-1, with 7 positions matching TRBD1. The source is a human donor in a cohort sampled during active COVID-19. The sample consisted of peripheral blood. The CDR3 nucleotides read TGCGCCAGCAGCTTGGCCACAGGGGAGAAACAAGCTTTCTTT. Amino acids: CASSLATGEKQAFF.